The clone carrying this T cell receptor (beta chain) has a handful of counts. Its antigen is as yet unknown. This sample is drawn from a study of T cell repertoires in cytomegalovirus infection. The wider study: Public TCR beta signatures were indicative of both CMV infection and a matching HLA type.

The CDR3 extends over 15 amino acids. The germline V gene encodes CDR1 MDHEN and CDR2 SYDVKM. V was cut by 2 bases and J by 6 bases, with 14 bases left in between. TCRdb redid the calling of the reads with MiXCR, one entry per CDR3 protein. The data show around 740,000 distinct CDR3 sequences, with 35% to 40% seen just once and around 3% held by the top ten. Points from the study as a whole: Dominating the ex vivo response were TCR beta clonotypes that were CMV-specific and HLA-C-restricted. Of the TCR beta families, the public ones yielded a cumulative frequency that identified carriers of CMV plus the relevant HLA.

Sequencing was performed on PBMCs. The TCR comes from a human donor in good health (CMV status not recorded). Some clones in this sample may be carry-over from other donors' samples. The rearrangement uses TRBV28 and TRBJ1-5, with a tentative D call TRBD1 (5 bases). This chain's CDR3 is CASSLIIGAVQPQHF. The CDR3 nucleotides read TGTGCCAGCAGTTTAATCATAGGGGCGGTTCAGCCCCAGCATTTT.